This T cell receptor beta chain was observed in a study of TIL therapy for anti-PD-1-resistant metastatic lung cancer. The sample's time point: pre-treatment sample, taken before nivolumab and TIL therapy. Tumor tissue came from excised metastases, mostly pleural nodules or supraclavicular lymph nodes. The immunoSEQ assay was v3. Assay used: immunoSEQ multiplex PCR; TCRdb lists only in-frame clones, some missing. The sample lists more than 20,000 clones; approximately 77% were seen once. This clonotype originated in a person aged 30 to 80 with non-small cell lung cancer. The sample consisted of tumor tissue, taken at baseline.

The CDR3 loop is CASSLAKADNYGYTF. Written as DNA, the CDR3 is TGTGCCAGCAGCTTAGCCAAGGCTGACAACTATGGCTACACCTTC. The gene calls are TRBV7-8 and TRBJ1-2; unclear D gene. V was trimmed by 0 bases and J by 2 bases, leaving 10 bases between them. The germline V gene encodes CDR1 SGHVS and CDR2 FQNEAQ. This CDR3 is 15 amino acids long.